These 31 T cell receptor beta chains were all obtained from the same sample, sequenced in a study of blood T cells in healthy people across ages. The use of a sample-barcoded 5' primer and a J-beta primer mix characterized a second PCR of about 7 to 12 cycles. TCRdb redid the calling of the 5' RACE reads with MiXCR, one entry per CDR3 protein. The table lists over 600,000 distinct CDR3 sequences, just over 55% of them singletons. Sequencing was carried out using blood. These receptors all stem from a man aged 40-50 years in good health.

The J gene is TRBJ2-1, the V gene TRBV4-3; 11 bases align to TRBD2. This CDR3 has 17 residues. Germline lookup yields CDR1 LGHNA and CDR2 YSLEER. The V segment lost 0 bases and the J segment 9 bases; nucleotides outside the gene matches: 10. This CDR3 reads CASSQDVVTSGGAEQFF. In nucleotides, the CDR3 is TGCGCCAGCAGCCAAGATGTTGTAACTAGCGGGGGCGCTGAGCAGTTCTTC.

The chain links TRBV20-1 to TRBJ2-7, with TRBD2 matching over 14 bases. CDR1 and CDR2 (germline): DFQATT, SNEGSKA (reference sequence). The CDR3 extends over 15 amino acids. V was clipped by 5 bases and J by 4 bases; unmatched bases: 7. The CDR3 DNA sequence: TGCAGTGCTTCCGGGACTAGCGGGAGTCGGTACGAGCAGTACTTC. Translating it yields CSASGTSGSRYEQYF.

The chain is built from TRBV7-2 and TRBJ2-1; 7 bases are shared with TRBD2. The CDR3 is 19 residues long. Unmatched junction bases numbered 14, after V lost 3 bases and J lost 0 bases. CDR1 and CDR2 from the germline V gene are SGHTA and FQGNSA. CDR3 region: CASSFPSAGVPSSYNEQFF. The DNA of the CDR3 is TGTGCCAGCAGCTTCCCATCTGCGGGGGTCCCAAGCTCCTACAATGAGCAGTTCTTC.

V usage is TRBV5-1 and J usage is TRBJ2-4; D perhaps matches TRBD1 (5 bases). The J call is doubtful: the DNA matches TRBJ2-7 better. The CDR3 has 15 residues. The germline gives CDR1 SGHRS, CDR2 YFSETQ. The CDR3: CASSLVDSSNYEQYF. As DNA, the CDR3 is TGCGCCAGCAGCTTGGTCGACAGCTCAAACTACGAGCAGTACTTC.

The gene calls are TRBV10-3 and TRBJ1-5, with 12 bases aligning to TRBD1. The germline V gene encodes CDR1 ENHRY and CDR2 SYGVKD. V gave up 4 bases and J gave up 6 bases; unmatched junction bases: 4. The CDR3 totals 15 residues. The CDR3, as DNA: TGTGCCATCAGTGCGGGACAGGGGGCCGGTCAGCCCCAGCATTTT. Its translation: CAISAGQGAGQPQHF.

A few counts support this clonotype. The CDR3 loop is CSAVPGRQGDEKLFF. The CDR3, as DNA: TGCAGTGCGGTCCCCGGGAGGCAGGGGGATGAAAAACTGTTTTTT. The chain employs TRBV20-1 and TRBJ1-4, with 7 bases lining up with TRBD1. Germline V CDR1 and CDR2: DFQATT, SNEGSKA (reference sequence). The CDR3 covers 15 residues. V shed 6 bases and J 6 bases; nucleotides not matched to a gene: 13.

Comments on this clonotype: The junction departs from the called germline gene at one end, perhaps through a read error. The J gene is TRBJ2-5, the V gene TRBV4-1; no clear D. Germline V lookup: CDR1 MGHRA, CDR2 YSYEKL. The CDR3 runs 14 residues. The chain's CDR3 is CASSQGDFQEIQYF. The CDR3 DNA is TGCGCCAGCAGCCAAGGGGATTTCCAAGAGATCCAGTACTTC.

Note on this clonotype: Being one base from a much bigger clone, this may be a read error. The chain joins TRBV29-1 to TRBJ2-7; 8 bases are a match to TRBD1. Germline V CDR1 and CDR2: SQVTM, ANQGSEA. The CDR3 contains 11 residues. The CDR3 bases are TGCAGCGCTGGACAGGGCTACAAGCAGTACTTC. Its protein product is CSAGQGYKQYF.

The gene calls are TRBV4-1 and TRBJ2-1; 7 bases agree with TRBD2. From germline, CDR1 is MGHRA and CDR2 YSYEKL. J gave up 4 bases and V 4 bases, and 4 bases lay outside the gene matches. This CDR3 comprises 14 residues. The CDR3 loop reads CASSRIAGYNEQFF. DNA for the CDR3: TGCGCCAGCAGCCGAATAGCGGGTTACAATGAGCAGTTCTTC.

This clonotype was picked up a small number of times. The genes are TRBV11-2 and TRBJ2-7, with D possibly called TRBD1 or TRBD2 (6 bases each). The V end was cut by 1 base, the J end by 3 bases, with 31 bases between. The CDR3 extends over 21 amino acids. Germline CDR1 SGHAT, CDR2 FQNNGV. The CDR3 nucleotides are TGTGCCAGCAGCTTAGGGTTTCATCGGCGGGACACAAAAAGGGCTATCTACGAGCAGTACTTC. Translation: CASSLGFHRRDTKRAIYEQYF.

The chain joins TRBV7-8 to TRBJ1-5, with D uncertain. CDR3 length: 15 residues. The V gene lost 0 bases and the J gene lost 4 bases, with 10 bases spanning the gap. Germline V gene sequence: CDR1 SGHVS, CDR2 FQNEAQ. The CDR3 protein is CASSLARQLNQPQHF. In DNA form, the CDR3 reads TGTGCCAGCAGCTTAGCGCGGCAGCTTAATCAGCCCCAGCATTTT.

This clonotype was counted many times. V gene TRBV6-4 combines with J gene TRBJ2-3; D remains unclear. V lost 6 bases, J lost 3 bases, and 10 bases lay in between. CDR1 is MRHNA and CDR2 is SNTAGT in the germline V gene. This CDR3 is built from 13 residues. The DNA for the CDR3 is TGTGCCAGCAGCAAAGGAGCAACAGATACGCAGTATTTT. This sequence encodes CASSKGATDTQYF.

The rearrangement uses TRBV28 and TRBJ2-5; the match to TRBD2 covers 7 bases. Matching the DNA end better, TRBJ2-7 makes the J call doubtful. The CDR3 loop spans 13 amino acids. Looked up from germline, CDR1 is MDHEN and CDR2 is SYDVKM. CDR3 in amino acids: CASRSGTTYEQYF. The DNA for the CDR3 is TGTGCCAGCAGATCCGGGACTACCTACGAGCAGTACTTC.

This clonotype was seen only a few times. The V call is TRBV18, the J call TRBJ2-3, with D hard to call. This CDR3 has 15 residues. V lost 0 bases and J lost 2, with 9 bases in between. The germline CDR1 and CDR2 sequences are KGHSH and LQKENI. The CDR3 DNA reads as TGTGCCAGCTCACCACCGAGTCGAGACACAGATACGCAGTATTTT. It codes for CASSPPSRDTDTQYF. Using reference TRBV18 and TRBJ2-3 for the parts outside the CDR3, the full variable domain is NAGVMQNPRHLVRRRGQEARLRCSPMKGHSHVYWYRQLPEEGLKFMVYLQKENIIDESGMPKERFSAEFPKEGPSILRIQQVVRGDSAAYFCASSPPSRDTDTQYFGPGTRLTVL.

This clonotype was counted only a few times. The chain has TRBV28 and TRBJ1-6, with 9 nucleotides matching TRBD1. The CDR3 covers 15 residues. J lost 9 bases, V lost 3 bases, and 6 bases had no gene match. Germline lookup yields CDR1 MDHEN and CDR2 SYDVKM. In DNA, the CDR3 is TGTGCCAGCAGTTTCTCGGGACAGGGTTTTTCACCCCTCCACTTT. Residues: CASSFSGQGFSPLHF.

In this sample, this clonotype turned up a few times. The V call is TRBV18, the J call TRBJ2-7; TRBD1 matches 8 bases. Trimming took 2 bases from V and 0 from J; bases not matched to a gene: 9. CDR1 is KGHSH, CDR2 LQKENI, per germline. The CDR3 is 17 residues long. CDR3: CASSPIGQGRSSYEQYF. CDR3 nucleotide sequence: TGTGCCAGCTCACCAATAGGACAGGGTCGAAGCTCCTACGAGCAGTACTTC.

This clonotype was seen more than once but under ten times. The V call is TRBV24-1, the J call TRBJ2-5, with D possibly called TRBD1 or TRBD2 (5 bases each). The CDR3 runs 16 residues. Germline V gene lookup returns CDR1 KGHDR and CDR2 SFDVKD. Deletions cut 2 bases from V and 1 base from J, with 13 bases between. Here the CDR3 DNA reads TGTGCCACCAGTGATTCTGGGGGAATCCTCCAAGAGACCCAGTACTTC. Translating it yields CATSDSGGILQETQYF.

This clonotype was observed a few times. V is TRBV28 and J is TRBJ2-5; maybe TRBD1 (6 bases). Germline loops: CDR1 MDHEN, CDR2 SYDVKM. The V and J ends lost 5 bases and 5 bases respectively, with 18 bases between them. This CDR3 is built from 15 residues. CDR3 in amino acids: CASSPGGRSQETQYF. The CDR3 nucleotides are TGTGCCAGCAGTCCTGGGGGCAGATCCCAGGAGACCCAGTACTTC.

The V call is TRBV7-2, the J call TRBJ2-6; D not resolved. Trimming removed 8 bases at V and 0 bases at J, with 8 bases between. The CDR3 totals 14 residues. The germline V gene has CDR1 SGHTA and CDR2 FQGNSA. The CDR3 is CASDRNSGANVLTF. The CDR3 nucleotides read TGTGCCAGCGACCGAAACTCTGGGGCCAACGTCCTGACTTTC.

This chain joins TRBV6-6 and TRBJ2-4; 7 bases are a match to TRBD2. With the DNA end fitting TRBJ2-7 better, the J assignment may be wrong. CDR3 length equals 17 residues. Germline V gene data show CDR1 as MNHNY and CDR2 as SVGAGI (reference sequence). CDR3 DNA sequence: TGTGCCAGCAGTCGACAGACTAGCCGAACCGTACCTTACGAGCAGTACTTC. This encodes CASSRQTSRTVPYEQYF.

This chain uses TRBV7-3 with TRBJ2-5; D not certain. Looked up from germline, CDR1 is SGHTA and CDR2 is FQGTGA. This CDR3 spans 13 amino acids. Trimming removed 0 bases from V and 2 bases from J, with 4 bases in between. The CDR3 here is CASSLTHQETQYF. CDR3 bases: TGTGCCAGCAGCTTAACACATCAAGAGACCCAGTACTTC.

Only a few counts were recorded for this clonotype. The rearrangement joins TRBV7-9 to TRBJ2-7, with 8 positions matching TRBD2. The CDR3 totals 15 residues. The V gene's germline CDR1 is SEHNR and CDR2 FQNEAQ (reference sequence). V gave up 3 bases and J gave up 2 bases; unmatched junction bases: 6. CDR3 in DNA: TGTGCCAGCAGCTTGATGAATAGCGGGACCTACGAGCAGTACTTC. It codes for CASSLMNSGTYEQYF. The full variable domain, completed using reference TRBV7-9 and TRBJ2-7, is DTGVSQNPRHKITKRGQNVTFRCDPISEHNRLYWYRQTLGQGPEFLTYFQNEAQLEKSRLLSDRFSAERPKGSFSTLEIQRTEQGDSAMYLCASSLMNSGTYEQYFGPGTRLTVT.

CDR3 sequence reads: CSASRAGAHTDTQYF. DNA of the CDR3: TGCAGTGCTAGCAGAGCGGGGGCCCACACAGATACGCAGTATTTT. The rearrangement uses TRBV20-1 and TRBJ2-3; 8 bases line up with TRBD2. The germline V gene has CDR1 DFQATT and CDR2 SNEGSKA (reference sequence). The CDR3 extends over 15 amino acids. Trimming removed 3 bases from V and 2 bases from J; junction bases left unmatched: 7.

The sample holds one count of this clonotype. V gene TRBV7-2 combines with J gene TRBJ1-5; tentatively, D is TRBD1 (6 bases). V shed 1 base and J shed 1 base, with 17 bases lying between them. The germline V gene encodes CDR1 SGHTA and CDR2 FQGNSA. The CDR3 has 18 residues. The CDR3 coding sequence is TGTGCCAGCAGCTTAGGGGGTAACAGGGCCTTCAGCAATCAGCCCCAGCATTTT. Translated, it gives CASSLGGNRAFSNQPQHF.

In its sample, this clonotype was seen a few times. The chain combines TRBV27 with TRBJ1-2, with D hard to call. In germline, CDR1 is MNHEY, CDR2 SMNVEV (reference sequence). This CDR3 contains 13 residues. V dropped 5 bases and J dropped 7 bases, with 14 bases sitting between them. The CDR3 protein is CASSVIVSGGYTF. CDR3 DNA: TGTGCCAGCAGTGTAATTGTCAGTGGTGGCTACACCTTC.

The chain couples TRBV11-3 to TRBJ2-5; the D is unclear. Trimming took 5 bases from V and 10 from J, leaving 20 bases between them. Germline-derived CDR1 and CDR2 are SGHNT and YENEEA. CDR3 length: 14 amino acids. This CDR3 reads CASSRLGASTDQYF. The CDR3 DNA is TGTGCCAGCAGCCGCTTGGGTGCGTCAACGGACCAGTACTTC. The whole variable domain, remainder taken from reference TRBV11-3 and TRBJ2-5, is EAGVVQSPRYKIIEKKQPVAFWCNPISGHNTLYWYLQNLGQGPELLIRYENEEAVDDSQLPKDRFSAERLKGVDSTLKIQPAELGDSAVYLCASSRLGASTDQYFGPGTRLLVL.

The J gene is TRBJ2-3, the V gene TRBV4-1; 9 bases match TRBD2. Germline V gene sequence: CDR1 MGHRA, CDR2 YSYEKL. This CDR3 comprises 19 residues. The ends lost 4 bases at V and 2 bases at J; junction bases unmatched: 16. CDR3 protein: CASSLVGAGGPSNTDTQYF. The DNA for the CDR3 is TGCGCCAGCAGCCTGGTGGGGGCGGGAGGGCCCTCTAACACAGATACGCAGTATTTT.

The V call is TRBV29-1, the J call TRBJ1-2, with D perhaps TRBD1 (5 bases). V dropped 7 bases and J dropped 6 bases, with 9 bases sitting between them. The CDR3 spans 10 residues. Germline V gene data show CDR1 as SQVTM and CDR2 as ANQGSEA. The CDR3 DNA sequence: TGCAGCGCCCAGGACAATGGCTACACCTTC. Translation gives CSAQDNGYTF.

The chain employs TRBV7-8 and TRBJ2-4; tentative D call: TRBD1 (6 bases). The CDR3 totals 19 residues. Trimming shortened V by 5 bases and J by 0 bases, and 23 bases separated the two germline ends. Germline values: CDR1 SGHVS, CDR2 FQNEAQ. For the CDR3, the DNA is TGTGCCAGCAGCACACTTACGACCGGGACATCCTTAGCCAAAAACATTCAGTACTTC. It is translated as CASSTLTTGTSLAKNIQYF.

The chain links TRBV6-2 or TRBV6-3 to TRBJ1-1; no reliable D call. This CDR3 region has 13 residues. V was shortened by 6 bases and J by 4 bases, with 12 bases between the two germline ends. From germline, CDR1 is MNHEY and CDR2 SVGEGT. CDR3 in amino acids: CASSEPGVTEAFF. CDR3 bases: TGTGCCAGCAGCGAGCCCGGGGTCACTGAAGCTTTCTTT.

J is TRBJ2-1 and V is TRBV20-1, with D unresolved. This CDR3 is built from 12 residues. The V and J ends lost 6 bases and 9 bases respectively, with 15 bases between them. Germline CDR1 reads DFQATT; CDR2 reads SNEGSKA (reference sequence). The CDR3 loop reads CSAYNQYSEQFF. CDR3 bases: TGCAGTGCCTACAACCAATATAGTGAGCAGTTCTTC.